These 6 T cell receptor beta chains share one sample of origin, sequenced in a study of beta chain features in type 1 diabetes (dated by TCRdb to between 2017 and 2018). Libraries were made using the immunoSEQ multiplex PCR assay. The High Capacity cDNA Reverse Transcription Kit was used to reverse transcribe all of the isolated RNA, meaning that expressed TCRB transcripts were what got sequenced. This immuneACCESS table, as held by TCRdb, lists in-frame sequences with V and J called but not all clones. Of the missing ones, under half trace to an unresolved V gene in checked studies; the others have no known cause. Counted in this sample were fewer than 250,000 clones; roughly an eighth of them appeared once. The ten largest clones add up to more than 0.02% of the sample. Specimen: naive CD4+ T cells from blood. The cell subset or site label on this specimen signifies: true naive CD4+ T cells. The receptors come from a woman between 35 and 50 years old in good health.

This clone was seen a handful of times. The chain joins TRBV19 to TRBJ2-1, with 8 bases matching TRBD2. CDR1 LNHDA and CDR2 SQIVND come from the germline V gene (reference sequence). This CDR3 comprises 14 residues. The V segment lost 7 bases and the J segment 2 bases; nucleotides outside the gene matches: 4. CDR3 in DNA: TGTGCCAGTAAAGACGGGGGGGCCTACAATGAGCAGTTCTTC. It is translated as CASKDGGAYNEQFF. The full variable domain, completed using reference TRBV19 and TRBJ2-1, is DGGITQSPKYLFRKEGQNVTLSCEQNLNHDAMYWYRQDPGQGLRLIYYSQIVNDFQKGDIAEGYSVSREKKESFPLTVTSAQKNPTAFYLCASKDGGAYNEQFFGPGTRLTVL.

The gene calls are TRBV5-1 and TRBJ2-3, with D perhaps matching TRBD2 (6 bases). V was clipped by 2 bases and J by 4 bases, with 14 bases between them. Germline values: CDR1 SGHRS, CDR2 YFSETQ. This CDR3 comprises 15 residues. CDR3 amino acids: CASSLSSSGADTQYF. CDR3 sequence (DNA): TGCGCCAGCAGCTTAAGTTCTTCGGGGGCAGATACGCAGTATTTT.

The chain links TRBV9 to TRBJ1-1, with TRBD1 identical over 7 bases. Germline V gives CDR1 SGDLS, CDR2 YYNGEE. This CDR3 has 14 amino acids. J gave up 5 bases and V 4 bases, and 8 bases lay outside the gene matches. CDR3 amino acids: CASSWGRDRTEAFF. The DNA of the CDR3 is TGTGCCAGCAGCTGGGGCCGGGACAGAACTGAAGCTTTCTTT.

This clone was detected a few times. The gene calls are TRBV5-1 and TRBJ1-1; no firm D call. The germline V and J ends were trimmed by 4 bases and 2 bases, with 12 bases remaining between them. Per the germline V gene, CDR1 is SGHRS and CDR2 is YFSETQ. The CDR3 totals 14 residues. The CDR3 coding sequence is TGCGCCAGCAGCCCAACTGGGAGAAACACTGAAGCTTTCTTT. It encodes CASSPTGRNTEAFF.

This chain uses TRBV6-6 with TRBJ1-1; TRBD1 aligns across 8 bases. Germline V gene data show CDR1 as MNHNY and CDR2 as SVGAGI (reference sequence). The CDR3 runs to 13 residues. V lost 4 bases to trimming and J lost 7 bases; unmatched junction nucleotides: 5. CDR3 region: CASSLGQVSEAFF. The CDR3 bases are TGTGCCAGCAGTTTGGGACAGGTTAGTGAAGCTTTCTTT.

This clone was counted at least ten times. This chain joins TRBV14 and TRBJ2-6, with unresolved D. The length of the CDR3 is 15 residues. The V and J ends lost 4 bases and 0 bases respectively, with 7 bases between them. The germline CDR1 and CDR2 sequences are SGHDN and FVKESK. This chain's CDR3 is CASSRRFSGANVLTF. CDR3 coding DNA: TGTGCCAGCAGCCGGCGGTTCTCTGGGGCCAACGTCCTGACTTTC. The complete variable domain, with remaining parts taken from reference TRBV14 and TRBJ2-6, reads EAGVTQFPSHSVIEKGQTVTLRCDPISGHDNLYWYRRVMGKEIKFLLHFVKESKQDESGMPNNRFLAERTGGTYSTLKVQPAELEDSGVYFCASSRRFSGANVLTFGAGSRLTVL.